This T cell receptor (beta chain) is drawn from a study of OX40 agonist ivuxolimab in advanced cancers. Whole-study context: Patients treated during dose escalation were battling hepatocellular carcinoma, melanoma, renal cell or head and neck cancer. Checkpoint inhibitors had been given previously to roughly 36% of patients. Those enrolled were roughly 80% male, with a mean age of 60 years and ages from roughly 20 to 85.

Here immunoSEQ multiplex PCR was the method, and the copy in TCRdb shows in-frame clones only, minus some. The repertoire holds fewer than 45,000 clones, with 82% as singletons. V dropped 5 bases and J dropped 6 bases, with 12 bases sitting between them. In germline, CDR1 is SGHKS, CDR2 YYEKEE (reference sequence). The CDR3 length is 12 residues. Study-level results: With doses of 0.1 to 3.0 mg/kg, CD4+ and CD8+ blood T cells had undergone clonal expansion by week 6.

Note on this clone: Its antigen is unknown.

This rearrangement joins TRBV5-5 to TRBJ2-7; either TRBD1 or TRBD2 may supply D (6 bases each). The sequencing here drew on CD4+ or CD8+ T cells sorted from blood, taken in a trial of the OX40 agonist ivuxolimab. The TCR sequence derives from an adult with an advanced solid tumor such as melanoma, head and neck, liver or kidney cancer. Here the CDR3 reads CASRTQGGEQYF. The CDR3 coding sequence is TGTGCCAGCAGAACACAGGGAGGCGAGCAGTACTTC.